This entry is about one T cell receptor beta chain. Its cognate antigen is unknown. This entry is derived from a study of blood T cells in healthy people across ages. Study in general: Through template switching, about one barcoded beta molecule was captured per two T cells, as measured in model experiments.

Individuals who donated were healthy Caucasians from Russia aged roughly 6 to 100. Primers used in a second PCR of about 6 to 11 cycles were a sample-barcoded 5' primer and a J-beta primer mix. Each CDR3 protein gets one entry after TCRdb re-called the 5' RACE reads with MiXCR. The sample has about 640,000 distinct CDR3 sequences; roughly 58% are singletons. The CDR3 extends over 14 amino acids. Trimming took off 5 bases at V and 2 bases at J, with 14 bases between the two ends. CDR1 and CDR2 (germline): SQVTM, ANQGSEA. General observations from the study: Because donor CMV status was unknown, expanded clonotype changes were possibly confounded. The study found more naive CD4+ cells and higher diversity in long-lived than aged donors.

This sequence was found in a man aged 55 to 70 in good health. The rearrangement links TRBV29-1 to TRBJ2-3; possible D gene TRBD2, 6 bases. Input material: blood. CDR3 nucleotide sequence: TGCAGCGTTCACGCGGCGGGGTTCACAGATACGCAGTATTTT. The encoded protein is CSVHAAGFTDTQYF.